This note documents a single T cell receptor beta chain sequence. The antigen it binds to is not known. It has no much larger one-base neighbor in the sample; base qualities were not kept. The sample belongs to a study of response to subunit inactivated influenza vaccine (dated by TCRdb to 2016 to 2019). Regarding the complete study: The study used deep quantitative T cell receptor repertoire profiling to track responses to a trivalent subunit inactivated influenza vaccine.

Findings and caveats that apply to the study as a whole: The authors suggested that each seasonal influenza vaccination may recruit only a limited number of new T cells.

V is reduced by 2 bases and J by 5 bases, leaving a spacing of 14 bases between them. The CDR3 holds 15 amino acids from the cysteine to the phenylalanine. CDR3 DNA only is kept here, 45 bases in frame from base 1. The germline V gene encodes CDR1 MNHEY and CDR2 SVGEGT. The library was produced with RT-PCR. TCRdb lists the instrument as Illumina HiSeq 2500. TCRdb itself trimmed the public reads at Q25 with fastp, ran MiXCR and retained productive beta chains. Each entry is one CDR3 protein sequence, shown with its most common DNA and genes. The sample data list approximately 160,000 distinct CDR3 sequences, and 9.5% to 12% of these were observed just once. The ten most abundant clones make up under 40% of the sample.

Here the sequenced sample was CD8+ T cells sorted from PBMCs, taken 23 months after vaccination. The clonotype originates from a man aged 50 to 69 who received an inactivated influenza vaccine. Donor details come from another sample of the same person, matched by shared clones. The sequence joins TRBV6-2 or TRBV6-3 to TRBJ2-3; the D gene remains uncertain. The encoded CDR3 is CASSYGPKLEDTQYF. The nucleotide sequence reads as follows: TGTGCCAGCAGTTACGGGCCTAAGCTGGAAGATACGCAGTATTTT.